The 2 T cell receptor beta chains listed next were all sequenced from one sample in a study of blood T cells in healthy people across ages. A second PCR of 7 to 11 cycles used a sample-barcoded 5' primer and a J-beta primer mix. MiXCR, applied by TCRdb to the 5' RACE reads, yields one record per CDR3 protein. The top ten clones hold 2.1% of a sample with over 1,500,000 distinct CDR3 sequences, about 50% of them seen once. Sequencing input: blood. All receptors derive from a middle-aged woman in good health.

This clonotype was detected a few times. This sequence joins TRBV6-5 and TRBJ2-5; maybe TRBD2 (7 bases). From germline, CDR1 is MNHEY and CDR2 SVGAGI. The CDR3 is 16 residues long. V shed 0 bases and J shed 7 bases, with 18 bases lying between them. The DNA of the CDR3 is TGTGCCAGCAGTTACTCGTCCGGGGGGCCCGTGGCGACCCAGTACTTC. Translated: CASSYSSGGPVATQYF.

The CDR3 sequence: CASSSRANTGEQYF. Here the CDR3 DNA reads TGTGCCAGCAGCTCGCGGGCCAATACGGGCGAGCAGTACTTC. J is TRBJ2-5 and V is TRBV11-2; D is perhaps TRBD2 (5 bases). TRBJ2-7 explains the end of the DNA better; the J call may be wrong. Germline V lookup: CDR1 SGHAT, CDR2 FQNNGV. The CDR3 is made up of 14 amino acids.